The 30 T cell receptor beta chains reported below all come from one sample, sequenced in a study of blood T cells in healthy people across ages. The use of a sample-barcoded 5' primer and a J-beta primer mix characterized a second PCR of about 7 to 12 cycles. TCRdb redid the calling of the 5' RACE reads with MiXCR, one entry per CDR3 protein. This sample has more than 900,000 distinct CDR3 sequences, with 25% to 35% found just once. This sample also appeared in a second study, on T cells of mothers and their children.

The sequenced sample was blood. Receptors originate from a woman aged 40 to 49 in good health.

This clonotype was detected many times. The CDR3, as DNA: TGTGCCAGCAGAGAGACAGGGGGCGCCAATGAAAAACTGTTTTTT. It yields the protein CASRETGGANEKLFF. The chain recombines TRBV27 with TRBJ1-4; 10 bases fit TRBD1. Germline assignment: CDR1 MNHEY and CDR2 SMNVEV (reference sequence). The ends lost 6 bases at V and 5 bases at J; junction bases unmatched: 6. The CDR3 loop spans 15 amino acids.

This clonotype was observed once. The chain links TRBV7-6 to TRBJ2-2; 7 nucleotides align to TRBD2. The CDR3 consists of 16 residues. The V gene end was trimmed by 1 base and the J gene end by 1 base; junction bases not matched to a gene: 3. Germline loops: CDR1 SGHVS, CDR2 FNYEAQ. The CDR3 loop reads CASSLEASGNTGELFF. The CDR3 DNA reads as TGTGCCAGCAGCTTAGAGGCTAGCGGGAACACCGGGGAGCTGTTTTTT.

The V call is TRBV6-5, the J call TRBJ1-2, with D maybe TRBD1 (6 bases). Germline-derived CDR1 and CDR2 are MNHEY and SVGAGI. The CDR3 has 18 residues. V lost 1 base and J 0 bases, leaving 18 bases between the germline ends. The CDR3 loop reads CASSYFGRGDGANYGYTF. CDR3 coding DNA: TGTGCCAGCAGTTACTTCGGCAGGGGCGACGGAGCTAACTATGGCTACACCTTC.

This clonotype was detected only a few times. An end of the junction differs from the germline gene, which may be a read error. The rearrangement uses TRBV10-3 and TRBJ2-4; no firm D call. The CDR3 contains 11 residues. From germline, CDR1 is ENHRY and CDR2 SYGVKD. The CDR3 bases are TGTGCCATCAGTGAGTCAAACATGCAGTACTTC. Encoded protein: CAISESNMQYF.

The count of this clonotype is one. The chain couples TRBV12-3 or TRBV12-4 to TRBJ2-1, with 9 bases lining up with TRBD2. J was trimmed by 4 bases and V by 2 bases; bases with no gene match: 6. The CDR3 has 16 residues. CDR3 bases: TGTGCCAGCAGTTTATCGGTGACTAGCGGTTACAATGAGCAGTTCTTC. Translating it yields CASSLSVTSGYNEQFF.

The chain carries TRBV20-1 and TRBJ2-5; TRBD1 aligns across 8 bases. Judging by the DNA end, TRBJ2-7 fits better; the J call may be wrong. The germline V gene has CDR1 DFQATT and CDR2 SNEGSKA (reference sequence). The CDR3 covers 13 residues. The CDR3 sequence: CSAGGRGLYEQYF. CDR3 nucleotide sequence: TGCAGTGCGGGAGGCAGGGGGCTATACGAGCAGTACTTC.

The chain employs TRBV20-1 and TRBJ2-5; D ambiguous. Germline V gene sequence: CDR1 DFQATT, CDR2 SNEGSKA (reference sequence). The CDR3 extends over 13 amino acids. V was clipped by 0 bases and J by 3 bases, with 8 bases between them. CDR3 coding DNA: TGCAGTGCTAGAGACACAAGAAAAGAGACCCAGTACTTC. Translating it yields CSARDTRKETQYF.

This rearrangement joins TRBV7-9 to TRBJ1-1; a possible D gene is TRBD1 (5 bases). CDR1 and CDR2 (germline): SEHNR, FQNEAQ (reference sequence). The CDR3 sequence is 14 residues long. Deletions cut 5 bases from V and 1 base from J, with 11 bases between. CDR3 region: CASSALQGNTEAFF. CDR3 sequence (DNA): TGTGCCAGCAGCGCCCTTCAGGGGAACACTGAAGCTTTCTTT.

Note on this clonotype: At one end, the junction sequence differs from germline, possibly due to a read error. The chain uses TRBV15 and TRBJ2-2; tentatively, D is TRBD1 or TRBD2 (6 bases each). The CDR3 is 14 residues long. Per germline, CDR1 LNHNV and CDR2 YYDKDF (reference sequence). This chain's CDR3 is CATSGIGGIGERFF. CDR3 DNA: TGTGCCACCAGCGGAATAGGGGGGATCGGGGAGCGGTTTTTT. The entire variable domain, with the rest obtained from reference TRBV15 and TRBJ2-2, is as follows: DAMVIQNPRYQVTQFGKPVTLSCSQTLNHNVMYWYQQKSSQAPKLLFHYYDKDFNNEADTPDNFQSRRPNTSFCFLDIRSPGLGDTAMYLCATSGIGGIGERFFGEGSRLTVL.

This clonotype was recorded many times. The chain couples TRBV20-1 to TRBJ2-6; D is undetermined. Trimming left V 1 base short and J 0 bases short, with 7 bases between. The germline CDR1 and CDR2 sequences are DFQATT and SNEGSKA (reference sequence). This CDR3 contains 15 residues. CDR3 DNA: TGCAGTGCTAGAGGATTTAACTCTGGGGCCAACGTCCTGACTTTC. Translating gives CSARGFNSGANVLTF.

This chain uses TRBV11-1 with TRBJ2-7, with 8 bases aligning to TRBD1. The CDR3 has 15 amino acids. The V gene's germline CDR1 is SGHAT and CDR2 FQDESV (reference sequence). Losses at the gene ends were 5 bases for V and 0 bases for J; bases not matched to a gene: 6. This CDR3 reads CASSGRQGNSYEQYF. The CDR3 DNA reads as TGTGCCAGCAGCGGACGACAGGGGAACTCCTACGAGCAGTACTTC.

Points on this clonotype: A much bigger clone sits one base away, suggesting this may be a read error. This sequence joins TRBV29-1 and TRBJ2-1, with 8 bases that match TRBD2. CDR3 length equals 14 residues. CDR1 is SQVTM and CDR2 is ANQGSEA in the germline V gene. CDR3 sequence reads: CSVEGAGAYNEQVF. The CDR3 DNA is TGCAGCGTTGAAGGAGCGGGGGCATACAATGAGCAGGTCTTC.

This clonotype has only a few counts. V and J are TRBV5-1 and TRBJ2-5; a weak D match, TRBD2 (7 bases). The V and J ends lost 3 bases and 4 bases respectively, with 16 bases between them. The germline V gene has CDR1 SGHRS and CDR2 YFSETQ. This CDR3 spans 15 amino acids. The chain's CDR3 is CASSSGGPSGETQYF. In DNA, the CDR3 is TGCGCCAGCAGCTCCGGGGGGCCATCGGGAGAGACCCAGTACTTC.

This clonotype was counted only a few times. The chain joins TRBV7-2 to TRBJ1-4; 9 bases map to TRBD1. The CDR3 spans 16 residues. V lost 0 bases to trimming and J lost 10 bases; unmatched junction nucleotides: 9. CDR1 and CDR2 from the germline V gene are SGHTA and FQGNSA. Here the CDR3 reads CASSLASGTGRAKLFF. The CDR3 DNA reads as TGTGCCAGCAGCTTAGCGTCCGGGACAGGGCGCGCAAAACTGTTTTTT.

The CDR3 loop is CASSPGGGSLKGETQYF. CDR3 bases: TGCGCCAGCAGCCCTGGCGGGGGATCTTTAAAGGGAGAGACCCAGTACTTC. This chain joins TRBV5-1 and TRBJ2-5; TRBD2 agrees at 7 bases. The CDR3 runs 17 residues. J lost 4 bases, V lost 4 bases, and 16 bases had no gene match. The germline V gene has CDR1 SGHRS and CDR2 YFSETQ.

The chain couples TRBV6-5 to TRBJ1-5; no definite D call. Trimming removed 4 bases at V and 7 bases at J, with 14 bases between. There are 14 residues in the CDR3. The germline CDR1 and CDR2 sequences are MNHEY and SVGAGI. CDR3 DNA sequence: TGTGCCAGCAGTTCCAGCGGAAAATGCCAGCCCCAGCATTTT. This codes for CASSSSGKCQPQHF.

V and J are TRBV5-1 and TRBJ2-4, with D tentatively TRBD1 or TRBD2 (5 bases each). V dropped 0 bases and J dropped 3 bases, with 16 bases sitting between them. Germline CDR1 SGHRS, CDR2 YFSETQ. The CDR3 contains 17 residues. CDR3 bases: TGCGCCAGCAGCTTGGCCGTGGGACCCCAGGACAAAAACATTCAGTACTTC. This translates into CASSLAVGPQDKNIQYF.

This clonotype occurred many times. This sequence joins TRBV3-1 and TRBJ2-2, with 10 positions matching TRBD2. From germline, CDR1 is LGHDT and CDR2 YNNKEL (reference sequence). The J segment lost 5 bases and the V segment lost 4 bases, leaving 4 bases of the junction unmatched. The CDR3 has 15 residues. The CDR3 DNA follows: TGTGCCAGCAGCCCCCTAGCGGGGGCTACCGGGGAGCTGTTTTTT. Translating it yields CASSPLAGATGELFF.

The rearrangement uses TRBV6-2 or TRBV6-3 and TRBJ1-3, with D perhaps TRBD1 (5 bases). The CDR3 is 15 residues long. V lost 0 bases, J lost 6 bases, and 12 bases lay in between. Germline CDR1 MNHEY, CDR2 SVGEGT. CDR3 loop: CASSYSEQAANTIYF. CDR3 coding DNA: TGTGCCAGCAGTTACTCGGAACAGGCGGCAAACACCATATATTTT.

This chain connects TRBV5-1 to TRBJ2-7, with D unresolved. This CDR3 has 12 amino acids. Germline CDR1 reads SGHRS; CDR2 reads YFSETQ. Trimming shortened V by 0 bases and J by 5 bases, and 6 bases separated the two germline ends. CDR3 in amino acids: CASSLGIDEQYF. For the CDR3, the DNA is TGCGCCAGCAGCTTGGGTATCGACGAGCAGTACTTC.

The CDR3 sequence: CASSDGQGRQPQHF. CDR3 nucleotides: TGCGCCAGCAGTGACGGGCAGGGTCGTCAGCCCCAGCATTTT. The chain combines TRBV5-1 with TRBJ1-5; tentative D call: TRBD1 (5 bases). The V gene's germline CDR1 is SGHRS and CDR2 YFSETQ. This CDR3 has 14 amino acids. The V end lost 5 bases, the J end lost 6 bases, and 15 bases lay between the germline ends.

This clonotype was counted ten times or more. This rearrangement joins TRBV12-3 or TRBV12-4 to TRBJ2-7, with 8 bases fitting TRBD1. The CDR3 extends over 16 amino acids. The V and J ends lost 1 base and 7 bases, in that order; junction bases with no gene match: 12. The CDR3 loop reads CASSLGTTGVLEEQYF. For the CDR3, the DNA is TGTGCCAGCAGTTTAGGTACGACAGGGGTACTAGAGGAGCAGTACTTC.

This rearrangement joins TRBV24-1 to TRBJ2-1; D is ambiguous. The CDR3 is 15 amino acids. Germline assignment: CDR1 KGHDR and CDR2 SFDVKD. Trimming left V 3 bases short and J 10 bases short, with 18 bases between. CDR3 DNA: TGTGCCACCAGTGATCCGCGTCAGCCCGGGCCCGAGCAGTTCTTC. This translates into CATSDPRQPGPEQFF.

This clonotype was seen many times. The V and J genes are TRBV20-1 and TRBJ2-5; 11 positions agree with TRBD2. The CDR3 extends over 16 amino acids. V lost 0 bases and J lost 3; bases outside the gene matches: 6. Germline values: CDR1 DFQATT, CDR2 SNEGSKA (reference sequence). CDR3 DNA: TGCAGTGCTAGAGATCCCCTAGCGGGGGGAGAAGAGACCCAGTACTTC. Its protein is CSARDPLAGGEETQYF.

The chain joins TRBV20-1 to TRBJ1-5; D gene uncertain. The germline CDR1 and CDR2 sequences are DFQATT and SNEGSKA (reference sequence). This CDR3 has 10 amino acids. Trimming shortened V by 2 bases and J by 12 bases, and 8 bases separated the two germline ends. The CDR3 spells CSARLGGQHF. Written as DNA, the CDR3 is TGCAGTGCTAGACTGGGAGGCCAGCATTTT.

This rearrangement joins TRBV27 to TRBJ1-5; D gene unclear. Trimming cost V 5 bases and J 6 bases, with 11 bases left between them. This CDR3 has 13 residues. Germline V CDR1 and CDR2: MNHEY, SMNVEV (reference sequence). CDR3 loop: CASSIKAAQPQHF. The CDR3 DNA follows: TGTGCCAGCAGTATTAAGGCTGCTCAGCCCCAGCATTTT.

V is TRBV20-1 and J is TRBJ2-1; no definite D call. Germline loops: CDR1 DFQATT, CDR2 SNEGSKA (reference sequence). Trimming shortened V by 4 bases and J by 6 bases, and 4 bases separated the two germline ends. The CDR3 loop spans 10 amino acids. As DNA, the CDR3 is TGCAGTGCTAATTCCAATGAGCAGTTCTTC. It yields the protein CSANSNEQFF.

This clonotype was recorded once. The chain has TRBV7-3 and TRBJ1-6, with 10 bases matching TRBD1. The CDR3 is 15 residues long. The V segment lost 5 bases and the J segment 9 bases; nucleotides outside the gene matches: 7. Germline CDR1 reads SGHTA; CDR2 reads FQGTGA. The CDR3, as DNA: TGTGCCAGCAGCGAGACAGGGGGCGCGGGTTCACCCCTCCACTTT. Protein: CASSETGGAGSPLHF.

At least ten counts were recorded for this clonotype. J is TRBJ2-3 and V is TRBV6-4, with 7 nucleotides matching TRBD2. The CDR3 is 15 residues long. Germline CDR1 is MRHNA and CDR2 is SNTAGT. The V gene end was trimmed by 4 bases and the J gene end by 1 base; junction bases not matched to a gene: 5. CDR3 sequence (DNA): TGTGCCAGCAGTGCGGAGGCGGGGGGCACAGATACGCAGTATTTT. Amino acid sequence: CASSAEAGGTDTQYF.

This clonotype was seen a few times. The chain uses TRBV29-1 and TRBJ1-5; 7 positions match TRBD1. Germline loops: CDR1 SQVTM, CDR2 ANQGSEA. The trim removed 4 bases at V and 4 bases at J, leaving 4 bases unmatched. The CDR3 has 13 residues. Written as DNA, the CDR3 is TGCAGCGTTGGGGACAGCCTAAATCAGCCCCAGCATTTT. Its translation: CSVGDSLNQPQHF.